One sample yielded the 26 T cell receptor beta chains listed below, sequenced in a study of T-cell memory formation after mild COVID-19. TCRdb analysed the 5' RACE reads with MiXCR anew, one entry per CDR3 protein. The table includes tens of thousands of distinct CDR3 sequences, approximately 15% detected once. Sequenced input: PBMCs or a T cell subset sorted from them (not recorded which). Source of these receptors: an adult woman who had mild COVID-19 (a few samples of this study predate the infection). Cell type and time point are not known.

This clonotype showed up just a few times. DNA for the CDR3: TGTGCCAGTAGAGGACAGGCCGCGCTGGAGCAGTACTTC. Residues: CASRGQAALEQYF. The rearrangement uses TRBV19 and TRBJ2-7, with 7 bases identical to TRBD1. This CDR3 is 13 amino acids long. CDR1 is LNHDA and CDR2 is SQIVND in the germline V gene (reference sequence). V lost 6 bases and J lost 7; bases outside the gene matches: 9. The whole variable domain, filled in from reference TRBV19 and TRBJ2-7, reads DGGITQSPKYLFRKEGQNVTLSCEQNLNHDAMYWYRQDPGQGLRLIYYSQIVNDFQKGDIAEGYSVSREKKESFPLTVTSAQKNPTAFYLCASRGQAALEQYFGPGTRLTVT.

The chain has TRBV7-9 and TRBJ1-1; possible D gene TRBD1, 5 bases. Trimming pared 5 bases from V and 6 bases from J, leaving 16 bases between. This CDR3 spans 14 amino acids. The germline V gene encodes CDR1 SEHNR and CDR2 FQNEAQ (reference sequence). In nucleotides, the CDR3 is TGTGCCAGCAGCCCTGCTGGGGGACGGGCTGAAGCTTTCTTT. The encoded protein is CASSPAGGRAEAFF.

The chain couples TRBV5-5 to TRBJ1-6, with 8 bases lining up with TRBD1. V dropped 1 base and J dropped 6; count of bases not matched to a gene: 6. Germline V gene sequence: CDR1 SGHKS, CDR2 YYEKEE (reference sequence). This CDR3 is built from 16 residues. DNA for the CDR3: TGTGCCAGCAGCTTGAGACAGGGGATAAGTAATTCACCCCTCCACTTT. Its protein product is CASSLRQGISNSPLHF.

This clonotype was detected only a few times. This chain uses TRBV7-9 with TRBJ2-1; the D gene is possibly TRBD2 (5 bases). The CDR3 is 13 amino acids. Germline CDR1 reads SEHNR; CDR2 reads FQNEAQ (reference sequence). The ends were cut back, 1 base at V and 6 bases at J, with 7 bases in the middle. The CDR3 region has the DNA TGTGCCAGCAGCTTAGGGACTGTCAATGAGCAGTTCTTC. It encodes CASSLGTVNEQFF.

The rearrangement uses TRBV9 and TRBJ2-2, with D perhaps being TRBD1 or TRBD2 (5 bases each). The length of the CDR3 is 14 residues. CDR1 and CDR2 from the germline V gene are SGDLS and YYNGEE. The V gene lost 0 bases and the J gene lost 7 bases, with 10 bases spanning the gap. For the CDR3, the DNA is TGTGCCAGCAGCGTAGCTTCGGGGCGCGGGGAGCTGTTTTTT. Protein sequence: CASSVASGRGELFF.

This clonotype was detected only a few times. The chain recombines TRBV7-2 with TRBJ2-7; maybe TRBD2 (6 bases). Looked up from germline, CDR1 is SGHTA and CDR2 is FQGNSA. V was cut by 3 bases and J by 4 bases, with 13 bases left in between. The CDR3 consists of 14 residues. The CDR3 nucleotides read TGTGCCAGCAGCTTCGGGGGAGTAGTTTACGAGCAGTACTTC. Its protein product is CASSFGGVVYEQYF. The complete variable domain, with remaining parts taken from reference TRBV7-2 and TRBJ2-7, reads GAGVSQSPSNKVTEKGKDVELRCDPISGHTALYWYRQSLGQGLEFLIYFQGNSAPDKSGLPSDRFSAERTGGSVSTLTIQRTQQEDSAVYLCASSFGGVVYEQYFGPGTRLTVT.

This clonotype was seen a handful of times. V gene TRBV7-2 combines with J gene TRBJ2-3; D not resolved. V lost 2 bases and J 2 bases, leaving 8 bases between the germline ends. CDR1 is SGHTA, CDR2 FQGNSA, per germline. The CDR3 is 14 amino acids. The CDR3 reads CASSLNSDTDTQYF. The CDR3 DNA reads as TGTGCCAGCAGCTTAAATTCGGACACAGATACGCAGTATTTT.

This clonotype was counted many times. This chain connects TRBV29-1 to TRBJ2-7; no firm D call. The V end was cut by 4 bases, the J end by 1 base, with 11 bases between. The CDR3 runs 13 residues. From germline, CDR1 is SQVTM and CDR2 ANQGSEA. The CDR3 loop reads CSVVWPGSYEQYF. CDR3 DNA: TGCAGCGTTGTATGGCCCGGGTCCTACGAGCAGTACTTC.

This clonotype was seen ten or more times. The chain couples TRBV5-1 to TRBJ2-3, with D uncertain. Trimming stripped 0 bases from V and 6 bases from J, with 2 bases between. This CDR3 region has 11 residues. Per germline, CDR1 SGHRS and CDR2 YFSETQ. DNA of the CDR3: TGCGCCAGCAGCTTGGCGGATACGCAGTATTTT. Translation: CASSLADTQYF.

This clonotype was seen a handful of times. The chain has TRBV10-1 and TRBJ2-3; D possibly corresponds to TRBD2 (5 bases). The CDR3 is made up of 15 amino acids. CDR1 and CDR2 from the germline V gene are WNHNN and SYGVQD (reference sequence). V was cut by 7 bases and J by 0 bases, with 14 bases left in between. Here the CDR3 DNA reads TGCGCCAGCACTCCCCGAGGGAGAAGCACAGATACGCAGTATTTT. It encodes CASTPRGRSTDTQYF.

The chain joins TRBV14 to TRBJ1-1, with TRBD1 as a possible D gene (6 bases). CDR3 length: 15 amino acids. Germline CDR1 is SGHDN and CDR2 is FVKESK. V was shortened by 3 bases and J by 1 base, with 12 bases between the two germline ends. CDR3 DNA sequence: TGTGCCAGCAGCCACGACTGGACAGCGAACACTGAAGCTTTCTTT. It encodes CASSHDWTANTEAFF.

This clonotype was seen a handful of times. The chain links TRBV7-9 to TRBJ2-7, with D perhaps being TRBD1 or TRBD2 (6 bases each). CDR3 length: 15 residues. Germline values: CDR1 SEHNR, CDR2 FQNEAQ (reference sequence). Trimming left V 5 bases short and J 5 bases short, with 19 bases between. CDR3 sequence (DNA): TGTGCCAGCAGCCCGCGGGACAACCTCCTCGACGAGCAGTACTTC. Its protein product is CASSPRDNLLDEQYF.

The chain employs TRBV6-2 or TRBV6-3 and TRBJ1-5; no definite D call. The CDR3 is 14 amino acids. V lost 0 bases, J lost 5 bases, and 8 bases lay in between. Per the germline V gene, CDR1 is MNHEY and CDR2 is SVGEGT. CDR3 DNA sequence: TGTGCCAGCAGTTACTCGTGGTTGGATCAGCCCCAGCATTTT. It translates to CASSYSWLDQPQHF.

This rearrangement joins TRBV12-3 or TRBV12-4 to TRBJ2-7, with 15 bases identical to TRBD2. The CDR3 runs to 17 residues. With V trimmed by 5 bases and J by 2 bases, 7 bases remained unmatched. CDR3 nucleotide sequence: TGTGCCAGCAGTCCCACCGGACTAGCGGGGGGGGCCTACGAGCAGTACTTC. The encoded protein is CASSPTGLAGGAYEQYF.

The V and J genes are TRBV7-6 and TRBJ2-2, with D unclear. V gave up 5 bases and J gave up 5 bases, with 6 bases separating them. This CDR3 spans 12 amino acids. Germline CDR1 is SGHVS and CDR2 is FNYEAQ. This chain's CDR3 is CASSPVTGELFF. The CDR3 DNA follows: TGTGCCAGCAGCCCCGTTACCGGGGAGCTGTTTTTT.

This clonotype was detected a few times. CDR3 loop: CASSYAGVFADTQYF. CDR3 DNA: TGTGCCAGCAGTTACGCGGGAGTTTTCGCAGATACGCAGTATTTT. The rearrangement uses TRBV6-5 and TRBJ2-3, with 7 nucleotides matching TRBD2. Germline loops: CDR1 MNHEY, CDR2 SVGAGI. CDR3 size: 15 residues. J gave up 4 bases and V 2 bases, and 6 bases lay outside the gene matches.

The chain couples TRBV5-6 to TRBJ2-2, with D perhaps matching TRBD1 (6 bases). Germline V gene data show CDR1 as SGHDT and CDR2 as YYEEEE. V lost 4 bases, J lost 4 bases, and 14 bases lay in between. This CDR3 comprises 15 residues. CDR3 residues: CASSRGQGITGELFF. CDR3 nucleotide sequence: TGTGCCAGCAGCCGAGGGCAGGGGATCACCGGGGAGCTGTTTTTT.

V gene TRBV29-1 combines with J gene TRBJ2-7; tentatively, D is TRBD2 (6 bases). The length of the CDR3 is 13 residues. Germline V gene lookup returns CDR1 SQVTM and CDR2 ANQGSEA. Trimming removed 3 bases at V and 3 bases at J, with 12 bases between. The CDR3 sequence is CSVEASENYEQYF. Written as DNA, the CDR3 is TGCAGCGTTGAGGCTAGCGAAAACTACGAGCAGTACTTC.

In this sample, this clonotype turned up a few times. CDR3 coding DNA: TGTGCCAGCAGTTCGGGACTAGCGGGAACGGTAAACAGGGAGCTGTTTTTT. Translating it yields CASSSGLAGTVNRELFF. The chain has TRBV12-3 or TRBV12-4 and TRBJ2-2; 13 bases fit TRBD2. CDR3 length: 17 amino acids. V gave up 4 bases and J gave up 9 bases; unmatched junction bases: 11.

The chain links TRBV7-9 to TRBJ2-7; no reliable D call. The CDR3 totals 13 residues. V lost 5 bases and J lost 3, with 11 bases in between. Looked up from germline, CDR1 is SEHNR and CDR2 is FQNEAQ (reference sequence). The CDR3 region is CASSPQGFYEQYF. In DNA form, the CDR3 reads TGTGCCAGCAGCCCCCAAGGGTTCTACGAGCAGTACTTC. Variable domain in full (rest from reference TRBV7-9 and TRBJ2-7): DTGVSQNPRHKITKRGQNVTFRCDPISEHNRLYWYRQTLGQGPEFLTYFQNEAQLEKSRLLSDRFSAERPKGSFSTLEIQRTEQGDSAMYLCASSPQGFYEQYFGPGTRLTVT.

This chain links TRBV24-1 with TRBJ1-2; D unresolved. Trimming shortened V by 2 bases and J by 3 bases, and 12 bases separated the two germline ends. The CDR3 has 15 amino acids. The germline V gene encodes CDR1 KGHDR and CDR2 SFDVKD. The CDR3 coding sequence is TGTGCCACCAGTGATTCACACCGGAGGGACTATGGCTACACCTTC. Encoded protein: CATSDSHRRDYGYTF.

The chain carries TRBV28 and TRBJ1-4; 7 bases fit TRBD1. The CDR3 totals 18 residues. J gave up 7 bases and V 3 bases, and 17 bases lay outside the gene matches. From germline, CDR1 is MDHEN and CDR2 SYDVKM. Written as DNA, the CDR3 is TGTGCCAGCAGTTTGTGGGACAGAACGAGTGGGTTGGGTGAAAAACTGTTTTTT. Protein product: CASSLWDRTSGLGEKLFF.

This chain connects TRBV5-6 to TRBJ2-2, with D tentatively TRBD1 or TRBD2 (5 bases each). The CDR3 is 15 amino acids. The V end lost 4 bases, the J end lost 7 bases, and 17 bases lay between the germline ends. Germline V gives CDR1 SGHDT, CDR2 YYEEEE. CDR3: CASSLGDRGFGELFF. The DNA for the CDR3 is TGTGCCAGCAGCCTCGGGGACCGCGGGTTCGGGGAGCTGTTTTTT.

The rearrangement links TRBV7-6 to TRBJ1-3; 8 nucleotides agree with TRBD1. The CDR3 spans 15 residues. Per the germline V gene, CDR1 is SGHVS and CDR2 is FNYEAQ. V was clipped by 5 bases and J by 3 bases; unmatched bases: 6. The chain's CDR3 is CASSADRELGNTIYF. The CDR3 DNA reads as TGTGCCAGCAGCGCGGACAGGGAGCTTGGAAACACCATATATTTT. Variable domain in full (rest from reference TRBV7-6 and TRBJ1-3): GAGVSQSPRYKVTKRGQDVALRCDPISGHVSLYWYRQALGQGPEFLTYFNYEAQQDKSGLPNDRFSAERPEGSISTLTIQRTEQRDSAMYRCASSADRELGNTIYFGEGSWLTVV.

This clonotype appeared a few times. This rearrangement joins TRBV12-3 or TRBV12-4 to TRBJ2-1; D call uncertain. The CDR3 runs to 12 residues. Between the trimmed V and J ends, which lost 5 bases and 12 bases, there was a span of 14 bases. DNA for the CDR3: TGTGCCAGCAGTCCATTCGCCTGGGGGCAGTTCTTC. Amino acids: CASSPFAWGQFF.

J is TRBJ2-7 and V is TRBV6-2 or TRBV6-3, with D tentatively TRBD2 (6 bases). This CDR3 contains 14 residues. Germline CDR1 reads MNHEY; CDR2 reads SVGEGT. V lost 3 bases and J 5 bases, leaving 14 bases between the germline ends. The CDR3 DNA follows: TGTGCCAGCAGTTATACGGGAGAGTCCCACGAGCAGTACTTC. Its translation: CASSYTGESHEQYF.